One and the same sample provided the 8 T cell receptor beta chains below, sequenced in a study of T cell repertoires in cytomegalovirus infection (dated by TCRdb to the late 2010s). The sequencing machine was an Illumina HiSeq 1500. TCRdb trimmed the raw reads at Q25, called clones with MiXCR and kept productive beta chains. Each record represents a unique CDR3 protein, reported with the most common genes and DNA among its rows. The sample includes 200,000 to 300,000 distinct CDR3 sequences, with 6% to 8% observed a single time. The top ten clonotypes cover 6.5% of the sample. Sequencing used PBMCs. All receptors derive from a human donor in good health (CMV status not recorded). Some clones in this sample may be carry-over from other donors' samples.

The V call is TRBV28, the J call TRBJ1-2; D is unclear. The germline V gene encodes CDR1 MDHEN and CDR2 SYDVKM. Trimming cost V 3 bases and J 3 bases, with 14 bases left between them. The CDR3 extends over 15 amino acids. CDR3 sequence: CASSFDVSPDYGYTF. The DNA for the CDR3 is TGTGCCAGCAGTTTCGACGTGAGTCCCGACTATGGCTACACCTTC.

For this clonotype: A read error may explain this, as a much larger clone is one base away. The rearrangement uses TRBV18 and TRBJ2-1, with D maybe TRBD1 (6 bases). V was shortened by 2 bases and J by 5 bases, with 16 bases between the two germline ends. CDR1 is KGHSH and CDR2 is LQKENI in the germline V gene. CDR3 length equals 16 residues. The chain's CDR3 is CASSPVLAGVDNEQFF. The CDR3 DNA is TGTGCCAGCTCACCAGTTCTTGCAGGGGTCGACAATGAGCAGTTCTTC.

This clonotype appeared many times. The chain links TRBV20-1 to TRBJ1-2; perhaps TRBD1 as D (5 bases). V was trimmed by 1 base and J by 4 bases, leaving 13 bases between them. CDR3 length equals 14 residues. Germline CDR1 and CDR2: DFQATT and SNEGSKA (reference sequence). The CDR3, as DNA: TGCAGTGCTAGAGGTCCAGCTGGGGCCTATGGCTACACCTTC. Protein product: CSARGPAGAYGYTF.

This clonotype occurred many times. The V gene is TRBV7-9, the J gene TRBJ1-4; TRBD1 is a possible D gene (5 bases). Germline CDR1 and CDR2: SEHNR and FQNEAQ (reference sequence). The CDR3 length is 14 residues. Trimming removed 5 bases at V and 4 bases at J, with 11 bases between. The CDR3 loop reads CASSPRQLNEKLFF. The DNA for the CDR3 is TGTGCCAGCAGCCCTAGACAGCTTAATGAAAAACTGTTTTTT.

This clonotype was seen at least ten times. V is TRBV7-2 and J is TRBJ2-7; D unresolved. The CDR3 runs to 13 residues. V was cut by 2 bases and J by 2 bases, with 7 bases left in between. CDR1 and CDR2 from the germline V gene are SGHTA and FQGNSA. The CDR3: CASSLWQTYEQYF. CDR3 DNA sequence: TGTGCCAGCAGCTTATGGCAGACCTACGAGCAGTACTTC.

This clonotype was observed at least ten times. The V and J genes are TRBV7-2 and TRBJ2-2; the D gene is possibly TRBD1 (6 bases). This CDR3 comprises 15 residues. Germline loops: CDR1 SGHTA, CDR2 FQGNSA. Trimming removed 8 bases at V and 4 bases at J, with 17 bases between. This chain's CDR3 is CASAVKRGSTGELFF. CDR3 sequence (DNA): TGTGCCAGCGCTGTAAAGAGGGGGAGCACCGGGGAGCTGTTTTTT.

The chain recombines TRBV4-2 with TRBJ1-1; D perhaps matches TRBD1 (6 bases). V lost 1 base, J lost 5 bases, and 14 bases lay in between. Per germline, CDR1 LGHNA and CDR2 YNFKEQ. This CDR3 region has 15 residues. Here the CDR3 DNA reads TGTGCCAGCAGCCAAGGGTGGGCAGGGGAGACTGAAGCTTTCTTT. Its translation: CASSQGWAGETEAFF.

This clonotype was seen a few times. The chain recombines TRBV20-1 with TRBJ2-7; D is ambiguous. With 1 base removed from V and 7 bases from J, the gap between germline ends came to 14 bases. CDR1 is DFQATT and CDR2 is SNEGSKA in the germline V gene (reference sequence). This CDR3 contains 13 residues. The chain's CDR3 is CSARVTGVWEQYF. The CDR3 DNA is TGCAGTGCTAGAGTGACGGGTGTCTGGGAGCAGTACTTC.